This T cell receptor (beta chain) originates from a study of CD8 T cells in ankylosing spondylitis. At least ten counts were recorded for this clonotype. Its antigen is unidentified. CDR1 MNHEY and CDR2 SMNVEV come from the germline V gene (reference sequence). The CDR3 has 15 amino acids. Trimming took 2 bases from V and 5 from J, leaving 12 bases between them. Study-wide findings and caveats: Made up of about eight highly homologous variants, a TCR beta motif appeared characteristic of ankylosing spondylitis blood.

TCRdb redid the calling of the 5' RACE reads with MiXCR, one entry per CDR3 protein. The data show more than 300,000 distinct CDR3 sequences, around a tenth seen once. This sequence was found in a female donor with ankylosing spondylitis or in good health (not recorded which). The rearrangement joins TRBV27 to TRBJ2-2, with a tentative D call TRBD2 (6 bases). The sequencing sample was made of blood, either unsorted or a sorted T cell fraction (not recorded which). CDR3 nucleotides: TGTGCCAGCAGTTTACCCGGGGGTGGGACCGGGGAGCTGTTTTTT. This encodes CASSLPGGGTGELFF.